This TCR beta chain is drawn from a study of blood T cell repertoires in COVID-19. At the level of the study: The United States, Italy and Spain were the sources of the acute and convalescent COVID-19 samples.

This CDR3 has 15 residues. CDR1 is MNHEY, CDR2 SVGAGI, per germline. The J segment lost 0 bases and the V segment lost 10 bases, leaving 10 bases of the junction unmatched. In the original processing: Cell counts per sample came from amplifying reference gene primers. This table comes from immunoSEQ multiplex PCR, and its TCRdb copy is limited to in-frame clones, with some not included. V, J and clone size reflect that table, while D and trimming were determined from the DNA. The sample lists 65,000 to 95,000 clones; around 80% were seen once. The sequencing input was peripheral blood. The chain employs TRBV6-5 and TRBJ2-7; the match to TRBD1 covers 9 bases. The origin of this receptor is a woman in her forties or fifties with acute or convalescent COVID-19. The CDR3 DNA reads TGTGCCATACACACCGGGACAGGGAACTCCTACGAGCAGTACTTC. Amino acids: CAIHTGTGNSYEQYF.